The text below deals with one T cell receptor (beta chain). Its antigen remains unidentified. CDR3 length: 17 amino acids. The germline V gene has CDR1 SGHVS and CDR2 FQNEAQ. Trimming pared 1 base from V and 7 bases from J, leaving 20 bases between. The data derive from a study of shared clonotypes between healthy human individuals. The wider study: Researchers drew samples from a couple of women and a few men aged 18 to 49. Points from the study as a whole: Rarefaction demonstrated incomplete sorted-subset sequencing despite large depth.

Clones were sequenced by immunoSEQ multiplex PCR, and TCRdb holds only the in-frame ones, with some missing. Here the sample spans just under 350,000 clones, more than 60% being singletons. The chain carries TRBV7-8 and TRBJ1-5, with D possibly matching TRBD1 (6 bases). The sequence came from a man aged 25-45 years in good health. The specimen was memory CD4+ T cells sorted from blood. Documented subset: CD45RA-negative fraction. The CDR3 coding sequence is TGTGCCAGCAGCTTAGGGGCTTCGGGGGCCGTCGGGCAGCCCCAGCATTTT. As protein: CASSLGASGAVGQPQHF.